This paragraph reports one T cell receptor beta chain. The data derive from a study of blood T cell repertoires in COVID-19. Overall study: COVID-19 samples, acute and convalescent, were from the United States, Italy and Spain.

Original data processing: For nucleated cells, counts were estimated from reference gene primer amplification. The repertoire was sequenced with immunoSEQ multiplex PCR; TCRdb's copy has only in-frame clones and lacks some. V and J calls and clone size come straight from that table; D and trimming were deduced from the DNA. The sample lists approximately 260,000 clones, roughly 80% seen once, with roughly a tenth in the top ten. The CDR3 has 14 residues. V was cut by 4 bases and J by 4 bases, with 13 bases left in between. From germline, CDR1 is LGHDT and CDR2 YNNKEL (reference sequence). The chain uses TRBV3-1 (or the pseudogene TRBV3-2) and TRBJ1-2; the D gene is possibly TRBD1 (5 bases). The sequenced sample consisted of peripheral blood. This TCR came from a woman aged 80 or over with acute or convalescent COVID-19. CDR3 loop: CASSPALGGYGYTF. The CDR3, as DNA: TGTGCCAGCAGCCCCGCCCTGGGGGGCTATGGCTACACCTTC.